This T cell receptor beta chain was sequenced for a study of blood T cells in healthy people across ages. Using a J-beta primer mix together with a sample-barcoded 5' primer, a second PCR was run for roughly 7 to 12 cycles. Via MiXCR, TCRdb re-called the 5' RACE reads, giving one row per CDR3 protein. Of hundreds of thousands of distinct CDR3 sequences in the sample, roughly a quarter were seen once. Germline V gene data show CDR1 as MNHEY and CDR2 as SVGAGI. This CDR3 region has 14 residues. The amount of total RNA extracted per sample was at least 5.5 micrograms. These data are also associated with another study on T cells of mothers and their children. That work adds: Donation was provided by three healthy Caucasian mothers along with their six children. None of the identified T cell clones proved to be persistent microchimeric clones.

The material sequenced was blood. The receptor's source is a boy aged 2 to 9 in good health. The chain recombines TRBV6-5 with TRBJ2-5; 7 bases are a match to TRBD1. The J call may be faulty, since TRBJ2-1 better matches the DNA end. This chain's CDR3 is CATRQGPNYNEQFF. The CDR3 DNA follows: TGTGCCACCCGACAGGGCCCCAACTACAATGAGCAGTTCTTC.